This T cell receptor beta chain was profiled in a study of blood T cell repertoires in COVID-19. Study in general: Acute and convalescent COVID-19 specimens originated in the United States, Italy and Spain. PBMCs, B-cell-depleted T cells, or T cells provided the cDNA or gDNA that made up the material.

This CDR3 region has 14 residues. V lost 6 bases and J lost 2, with 14 bases in between. The germline gives CDR1 SEHNR, CDR2 FQNEAQ (reference sequence). In the original analysis: Amplification with reference gene primers provided the estimates of nucleated cell counts. Sequencing used immunoSEQ multiplex PCR; TCRdb keeps in-frame clones, though not all of them. V, J and clone size are those of that table, while D and trimming were read from the DNA. The data hold 200,000 to 300,000 clones, with 87% observed a single time. Sequencing input: peripheral blood. The TCR was taken from a woman in her forties or fifties with acute or convalescent COVID-19. The chain recombines TRBV7-9 with TRBJ2-7, with unresolved D. CDR3 DNA: TGTGCCAGCAGGTCTTCAGGCCTTGCCTACGAGCAGTACTTC. This codes for CASRSSGLAYEQYF.